The text below deals with one T cell receptor (beta chain). Antigen: not known. Trimming took 4 bases from V and 2 from J; bases not matched to a gene: 5. Germline values: CDR1 SGHNT, CDR2 YYREEE (reference sequence). The CDR3 contains 14 residues. The data stem from a study of Ad26.COV2.S vaccination and SARS-CoV-2 variants. About the research overall: Ad26.COV2.S given intramuscularly, once or twice 56 days apart.

Treatment: roughly 18 received Ad26.COV2.S at low or high dose, single or two shots; roughly 5 received placebo; per-sample allocation not given. Day 63 following the first vaccine or placebo injection was when the samples were taken. Repertoires were generated with immunoSEQ multiplex PCR, while TCRdb's copy carries only in-frame clones and drops some. This table has over 200,000 clones, 88% appearing once. Overall study findings and caveats: There was reportedly substantial breadth in spike-specific CD8+ and CD4+ T cell responses after vaccination.

This sequence joins TRBV5-4 and TRBJ2-7, with 8 bases aligning to TRBD2. This specimen consisted of peripheral blood, obtained in a trial of Ad26.COV2.S vaccine versus placebo. The source of this sequence is a person between 18 and 65 years old who received the Ad26.COV2.S COVID-19 vaccine or a placebo. The DNA of the CDR3 is TGTGCCAGCAGCCGGACTAGCTCTACCTACGAGCAGTACTTC. Translating gives CASSRTSSTYEQYF.